Shown below are 14 T cell receptor beta chains from a single sample sequenced in a study of shared clonotypes between healthy human individuals. Profiling relied on immunoSEQ multiplex PCR, and the TCRdb table lists in-frame clones only, not all of them. The table shows 950,000 to 1,300,000 clones, with about 70% occurring only once. Sequenced: memory CD4+ T cells sorted from blood. Subset here: CD45RA-negative fraction. These TCRs come from a man between 18 and 35 years old in good health.

The genes are TRBV6-1 and TRBJ1-2; weak D call: TRBD1 (5 bases). V lost 6 bases to trimming and J lost 4 bases, with 9 bases between them. The CDR3 spans 12 residues. The germline V gene has CDR1 MNHNS and CDR2 SASEGT. CDR3 coding DNA: TGTGCCAGCAGGCGGGGCAGCTATGGCTACACCTTC. Translated: CASRRGSYGYTF.

The V call is TRBV30, the J call TRBJ2-2; tentative D call: TRBD1 (6 bases). V shed 2 bases and J shed 5 bases, with 9 bases lying between them. The germline V gene has CDR1 GTSNPN and CDR2 SVGIG (reference sequence). The CDR3 runs to 13 residues. In DNA, the CDR3 is TGTGCCTGGAGTTCAAGGGGGACCGGGGAGCTGTTTTTT. Its translation: CAWSSRGTGELFF.

This rearrangement joins TRBV7-2 to TRBJ2-1, with D uncertain. Per germline, CDR1 SGHTA and CDR2 FQGNSA. V was cut by 1 base and J by 4 bases, with 17 bases left in between. The length of the CDR3 is 17 residues. The CDR3 region is CASSLENILTAYNEQFF. The CDR3 nucleotides are TGTGCCAGCAGCTTAGAAAACATCCTAACTGCGTACAATGAGCAGTTCTTC.

This clone was seen a handful of times. This sample includes further DNA sequences coding for the same CDR3. The chain joins TRBV28 to TRBJ1-2, with D unresolved. CDR3 length equals 12 residues. Germline values: CDR1 MDHEN, CDR2 SYDVKM. Between the trimmed V and J ends, which lost 6 bases and 4 bases, there was a span of 9 bases. The chain's CDR3 is CASSLPGYGYTF. In DNA form, the CDR3 reads TGTGCCAGCAGCCTCCCGGGCTATGGCTACACCTTC.

The chain is built from TRBV5-1 and TRBJ1-1; D gene ambiguous. The CDR3 sequence is 14 residues long. Germline loops: CDR1 SGHRS, CDR2 YFSETQ. Trimming removed 3 bases at V and 1 base at J, with 10 bases between. The CDR3 bases are TGCGCCAGCAGCTCGCCAAGGAGGAACACTGAAGCTTTCTTT. The encoded protein is CASSSPRRNTEAFF.

The chain has TRBV7-2 and TRBJ2-7, with D possibly matching TRBD1 (6 bases). The CDR3 has 14 residues. Trimming stripped 1 base from V and 2 bases from J, with 9 bases between. CDR1 and CDR2 from the germline V gene are SGHTA and FQGNSA. The CDR3: CASSLDWTAYEQYF. CDR3 bases: TGTGCCAGCAGCTTAGATTGGACAGCCTACGAGCAGTACTTC.

This clone was seen only once. The CDR3 DNA sequence: TGTGCCAGCAGCCAAGACAGATCCTTTCCTGGCGAGCAGTACTTC. Its protein product is CASSQDRSFPGEQYF. The chain combines TRBV6-5 with TRBJ2-7; a weak D match, TRBD1 (5 bases). Germline V lookup: CDR1 MNHEY, CDR2 SVGAGI. The CDR3 runs 15 residues. V was pared by 6 bases and J by 6 bases, with 21 bases between.

CDR3 nucleotide sequence: TGTGCCATCAGTGAGGGGGGAGGGCCGAGTGAGCAGTACTTC. Translating gives CAISEGGGPSEQYF. The rearrangement uses TRBV10-3 and TRBJ2-7; TRBD2 agrees at 7 bases. The junction had 8 bases not matched to a gene; V was cut back by 2 bases and J by 7 bases. The CDR3 runs to 14 residues. CDR1 and CDR2 from the germline V gene are ENHRY and SYGVKD.

The V call is TRBV6-4, the J call TRBJ1-1; 9 bases agree with TRBD1. The V gene's germline CDR1 is MRHNA and CDR2 SNTAGT. This CDR3 contains 16 residues. V trimming: 6 bases; J trimming: 1 base; junction bases outside the gene matches: 9. For the CDR3, the DNA is TGTGCCAGCAGGGTACAGGGGGCGCGGGAGAACACTGAAGCTTTCTTT. Amino acid sequence: CASRVQGARENTEAFF.

This chain joins TRBV5-1 and TRBJ2-5; maybe TRBD1 (6 bases). Germline V gene sequence: CDR1 SGHRS, CDR2 YFSETQ. This CDR3 region has 15 residues. Trimming stripped 3 bases from V and 5 bases from J, with 17 bases between. The CDR3 is CASSSSAGESETQYF. DNA for the CDR3: TGCGCCAGCAGCTCCAGCGCAGGGGAGAGTGAGACCCAGTACTTC.

The chain employs TRBV6-5 and TRBJ1-1; 8 nucleotides agree with TRBD1. This CDR3 is 16 amino acids long. Germline CDR1 MNHEY, CDR2 SVGAGI. The J segment lost 1 base and the V segment lost 2 bases, leaving 6 bases of the junction unmatched. As DNA, the CDR3 is TGTGCCAGCAGTTACAGGCAGGGGGCGCGGAACACTGAAGCTTTCTTT. This gives the protein CASSYRQGARNTEAFF.

The chain recombines TRBV2 with TRBJ2-3, with 11 positions matching TRBD2. There are 15 residues in the CDR3. The V gene end was trimmed by 6 bases and the J gene end by 3 bases; junction bases not matched to a gene: 5. In germline, CDR1 is SNHLY, CDR2 FYNNEI. For the CDR3, the DNA is TGTGCCAGCAGGGTAGCGGGGGGGCCGACAGATACGCAGTATTTT. It translates to CASRVAGGPTDTQYF.

This rearrangement joins TRBV5-6 to TRBJ2-1, with a weak D call TRBD1 (6 bases). Trimming cost V 3 bases and J 6 bases, with 16 bases left between them. This CDR3 has 15 residues. CDR1 and CDR2 from the germline V gene are SGHDT and YYEEEE. The CDR3 DNA follows: TGTGCCAGCAGCTGGGGGCCCGCAGGGCCCAATGAGCAGTTCTTC. It specifies CASSWGPAGPNEQFF. The full variable domain, completed using reference TRBV5-6 and TRBJ2-1, is DAGVTQSPTHLIKTRGQQVTLRCSPKSGHDTVSWYQQALGQGPQFIFQYYEEEERQRGNFPDRFSGHQFPNYSSELNVNALLLGDSALYLCASSWGPAGPNEQFFGPGTRLTVL.

This sequence joins TRBV5-1 and TRBJ2-3; the D gene is possibly TRBD1 (6 bases). The CDR3 is 15 residues long. Germline assignment: CDR1 SGHRS and CDR2 YFSETQ. Trimming left V 0 bases short and J 2 bases short, with 10 bases between. CDR3 protein: CASSLDGTYTDTQYF. CDR3 DNA: TGCGCCAGCAGCTTGGACGGGACATACACAGATACGCAGTATTTT.